The 15 T cell receptor beta chains given below trace back to one sample, sequenced in a study of Tregs in tolerant kidney transplant recipients. Profiled with immunoSEQ multiplex PCR; TCRdb holds only in-frame clones, not every one. The sample yields 100,000 to 120,000 clones, nearly 90% seen once. The sample consisted of CD4+ T cells from blood, taken before the transplant. Receptors were obtained from a human donor who received a combined kidney and bone marrow transplant.

The rearrangement links TRBV9 to TRBJ1-6, with D perhaps matching TRBD1 (5 bases). The CDR3 is 14 residues long. Germline V gives CDR1 SGDLS, CDR2 YYNGEE. V dropped 4 bases and J dropped 9 bases, with 14 bases sitting between them. CDR3 nucleotides: TGTGCCAGCAGCCCCCGGGGGGGAAGTTCACCCCTCCACTTT. Translating gives CASSPRGGSSPLHF.

The CDR3 nucleotides read TGCGCCAGCAGCGACAGCCCCGACAGGGCCACTGAAGCTTTCTTT. Translated: CASSDSPDRATEAFF. The chain has TRBV10-1 and TRBJ1-1, with TRBD1 matching 7 bases. Germline CDR1 WNHNN, CDR2 SYGVQD (reference sequence). CDR3 length: 15 amino acids. V lost 6 bases to trimming and J lost 4 bases; unmatched junction nucleotides: 11.

This clone occurred once. The J gene is TRBJ1-3, the V gene TRBV6-5; D is perhaps TRBD1 (6 bases). Between the trimmed V and J ends, which lost 6 bases and 4 bases, there was a span of 16 bases. The CDR3 spans 15 residues. Germline CDR1 MNHEY, CDR2 SVGAGI. CDR3 region: CASSVGGLNGNTIYF. The CDR3 region has the DNA TGTGCCAGCAGCGTGGGGGGGCTGAACGGAAACACCATATATTTT.

The V call is TRBV6-1, the J call TRBJ1-1, with D possibly matching TRBD1 (5 bases). Germline V gene sequence: CDR1 MNHNS, CDR2 SASEGT. V was pared by 3 bases and J by 3 bases, with 14 bases between. The CDR3 has 15 amino acids. CDR3 region: CASSEAAQGYTEAFF. The CDR3 DNA sequence: TGTGCCAGCAGTGAGGCCGCCCAGGGATACACTGAAGCTTTCTTT.

The genes are TRBV6-5 and TRBJ2-5; maybe TRBD1 (5 bases). The ends were cut back, 2 bases at V and 5 bases at J, with 15 bases in the middle. The CDR3 has 15 amino acids. The germline gives CDR1 MNHEY, CDR2 SVGAGI. This CDR3 reads CASSYRQNIGETQYF. In DNA, the CDR3 is TGTGCCAGCAGTTACAGACAGAACATCGGGGAGACCCAGTACTTC.

The chain has TRBV9 and TRBJ2-1, with 12 bases identical to TRBD2. The V and J ends lost 4 bases and 8 bases, in that order; junction bases with no gene match: 7. The germline gives CDR1 SGDLS, CDR2 YYNGEE. This CDR3 region has 15 residues. CDR3 nucleotides: TGTGCCAGCAGCACCCGACTAGCGGGAGTCGATGAGCAGTTCTTC. Encoded protein: CASSTRLAGVDEQFF. Filled out from reference TRBV9 and TRBJ2-1, the complete variable domain reads DSGVTQTPKHLITATGQRVTLRCSPRSGDLSVYWYQQSLDQGLQFLIQYYNGEERAKGNILERFSAQQFPDLHSELNLSSLELGDSALYFCASSTRLAGVDEQFFGPGTRLTVL.

The gene calls are TRBV27 and TRBJ2-7, with 10 nucleotides matching TRBD1. This CDR3 spans 15 amino acids. From germline, CDR1 is MNHEY and CDR2 SMNVEV (reference sequence). J gave up 3 bases and V 4 bases, and 6 bases lay outside the gene matches. The CDR3 DNA reads TGTGCCAGCAGTTACCTGACAGGGGGCTACTACGAGCAGTACTTC. It is translated as CASSYLTGGYYEQYF.

This clone appeared a single time. The chain recombines TRBV9 with TRBJ2-1; D is possibly TRBD2 (6 bases). Trimming took 0 bases from V and 8 from J, leaving 12 bases between them. CDR3 length equals 14 residues. From germline, CDR1 is SGDLS and CDR2 YYNGEE. The CDR3 protein is CASSVGAGRDEQFF. The CDR3 DNA follows: TGTGCCAGCAGCGTAGGGGCGGGAAGGGATGAGCAGTTCTTC.

This clone was recorded only once. This chain joins TRBV4-1 and TRBJ2-1, with 9 nucleotides matching TRBD2. The germline V gene encodes CDR1 MGHRA and CDR2 YSYEKL. With V trimmed by 8 bases and J by 9 bases, 11 bases remained unmatched. The CDR3 is made up of 14 amino acids. The CDR3 DNA follows: TGCGCCAGCTCCTTAGCGGGGGTGGGTGGTGAGCAGTTCTTC. This sequence encodes CASSLAGVGGEQFF.

J is TRBJ2-1 and V is TRBV7-9; 8 nucleotides line up with TRBD1. V dropped 4 bases and J dropped 3; count of bases not matched to a gene: 5. The CDR3 is 15 residues long. Germline V gene sequence: CDR1 SEHNR, CDR2 FQNEAQ (reference sequence). Here the CDR3 DNA reads TGTGCCAGCAGCTCCACAGGGGGATACTACAATGAGCAGTTCTTC. Its translation is CASSSTGGYYNEQFF. Using reference TRBV7-9 and TRBJ2-1 for the parts outside the CDR3, the full variable domain is DTGVSQNPRHKITKRGQNVTFRCDPISEHNRLYWYRQTLGQGPEFLTYFQNEAQLEKSRLLSDRFSAERPKGSFSTLEIQRTEQGDSAMYLCASSSTGGYYNEQFFGPGTRLTVL.

The genes are TRBV14 and TRBJ2-3; possible D gene TRBD2, 5 bases. Germline values: CDR1 SGHDN, CDR2 FVKESK. V lost 3 bases to trimming and J lost 9 bases, with 13 bases between them. The CDR3 runs 13 residues. CDR3 DNA: TGTGCCAGCAGCCAGGGAGACCAGCGAACGCAGTATTTT. It codes for CASSQGDQRTQYF.

The chain links TRBV5-6 to TRBJ1-2; D may be TRBD1 (5 bases). The V end lost 7 bases, the J end lost 4 bases, and 11 bases lay between the germline ends. This CDR3 comprises 12 residues. Germline-derived CDR1 and CDR2 are SGHDT and YYEEEE. The CDR3 here is CASGQGGYGYTF. CDR3 DNA sequence: TGTGCCAGCGGGCAGGGCGGCTATGGCTACACCTTC.

This clone came up once. The V call is TRBV5-1, the J call TRBJ2-1; possible D gene TRBD2, 5 bases. CDR1 is SGHRS, CDR2 YFSETQ, per germline. The CDR3 is made up of 18 amino acids. Deletions cut 3 bases from V and 4 bases from J, with 23 bases between. The CDR3 DNA follows: TGCGCCAGCAGCTCATACCTAAACTCGAGGGATCCTTACAATGAGCAGTTCTTC. Translation: CASSSYLNSRDPYNEQFF.

The rearrangement uses TRBV18 and TRBJ1-1, with D possibly matching TRBD1 (6 bases). Deletions cut 3 bases from V and 0 bases from J, with 14 bases between. Germline assignment: CDR1 KGHSH and CDR2 LQKENI. The length of the CDR3 is 16 residues. In nucleotides, the CDR3 is TGTGCCAGCTCACCCCGGGGGGCTACCATGAACACTGAAGCTTTCTTT. It translates to CASSPRGATMNTEAFF. Looking up the rest from reference TRBV18 and TRBJ1-1 gives the full variable domain: NAGVMQNPRHLVRRRGQEARLRCSPMKGHSHVYWYRQLPEEGLKFMVYLQKENIIDESGMPKERFSAEFPKEGPSILRIQQVVRGDSAAYFCASSPRGATMNTEAFFGQGTRLTVV.

The rearrangement uses TRBV27 and TRBJ2-7; 7 bases agree with TRBD2. J was trimmed by 5 bases and V by 5 bases; bases with no gene match: 15. Germline-derived CDR1 and CDR2 are MNHEY and SMNVEV (reference sequence). This CDR3 spans 16 amino acids. CDR3 sequence reads: CASSPSSGGRRDEQYF. CDR3 DNA: TGTGCCAGCAGTCCATCATCCGGCGGGAGAAGGGACGAGCAGTACTTC.